A selection of T cell receptor beta chains follows, all from one sample in a study of shared T cell receptors in the human thymus. Profiling relied on immunoSEQ multiplex PCR, and the TCRdb table lists in-frame clones only, not all of them. Here the sample spans around 730,000 clones, roughly 85% being singletons. In addition, the sample was reused for a study of human thymus T cells.

What was sequenced was thymocytes. These receptors were obtained from a girl in the first two years of life with a congenital heart defect. Each CDR3 is given with its conserved first and last residue. Rows may omit the clone size; those that give it use once, few, many or a size class.

J gene,V gene,clone size,CDR3 protein
TRBJ2-2,TRBV5-8,-,CASLLWDRENTGELFF
TRBJ2-7,TRBV27,once,CASSIQGTAYEQYF
TRBJ1-5,TRBV15,-,CATSDGYKTGNQPQHF
TRBJ1-2,TRBV7-6,-,CASSVNPGGYGYTF
TRBJ1-6,TRBV19,-,CASSIGQTPNSPLHF
TRBJ2-1,TRBV12-5,-,CASEPGTSGGKEQFF
TRBJ1-2,TRBV7-8,few,CASSLAQGRGWGYTF
TRBJ1-1,TRBV4-1,-,CASSQDKRPGEAFF
TRBJ1-1,TRBV10-3,-,CAIRKTETNTEAFF
TRBJ1-1,TRBV5-1,-,CASSQGQGTEAFF
TRBJ2-3,TRBV6-5,-,CASRLGQGMLYF
TRBJ1-1,TRBV5-1,once,CASSSVGGDPNTEAFF
TRBJ1-1,TRBV28,-,CASSPRDRANTEAFF
TRBJ1-1,TRBV7-9,few,CASSTPGQLPLNTEAFF
TRBJ2-7,TRBV4-1,-,CASSQDIDLWRWGSYEQYF
TRBJ1-2,TRBV5-1,-,CASSLLTGAPPGYGYTF
TRBJ2-2,TRBV5-1,-,CASSLVVKGVGTGELFF
TRBJ1-1,TRBV5-6,-,CASSLGVGGQNTEAFF
TRBJ1-2,TRBV6-4,-,CASMGQEGGYTF
TRBJ1-1,TRBV27,-,CASSSTGGGGGNTEAFF
TRBJ2-5,TRBV7-6,-,CASAPGRETQYF
TRBJ2-3,TRBV27,-,CASSPPFWSSGGYPDTQYF
TRBJ2-7,TRBV9,-,CASSTGTSDEQYF
TRBJ1-2,TRBV5-1,-,CASKPPGTYGYTF
TRBJ1-1,TRBV29-1,-,CSVDWWEGKGNMNTEAFF
TRBJ1-4,TRBV5-6,-,CASSLSRNEKLFF
TRBJ1-5,TRBV27,-,CASSLTTGGGGNQPQHF
TRBJ1-2,TRBV28,-,CASSLGQEENYGYTF
TRBJ2-2,TRBV7-9,-,CASSTWFSGSTGELFF
TRBJ2-6,TRBV7-3,few,CASSDGQGSSGANVLTF
TRBJ2-5,TRBV28,-,CASSLVLERLAGQETQYF
TRBJ1-6,TRBV4-3,-,CASSQEGQEQSSYNSPLHF
TRBJ1-1,TRBV27,-,CASSLVGQGATEAFF
TRBJ1-3,TRBV28,-,CASSPRDRGSGNTIYF
TRBJ2-3,TRBV5-8,once,CASLDSHYTDTQYF
TRBJ2-3,TRBV7-8,few,CASSLGAGWVDTQYF
TRBJ1-2,TRBV4-1,-,CASSQDRVNYGYTF
TRBJ1-2,TRBV7-2,-,CASSLEGTGRYSNYGYTF
TRBJ2-7,TRBV7-2,-,CASSLRDTYHRPYEQYF
TRBJ1-6,TRBV5-6,-,CASSPRARANSPLHF
TRBJ2-5,TRBV6-5,-,CASTKGQPGETQYF
TRBJ1-6,TRBV5-8,-,CASSSIYRAGNSPLHF
TRBJ2-2,TRBV5-8,few,CASSKGSGGMDTGELFF
TRBJ1-1,TRBV7-2,-,CASSLQGRGMNTEAFF
TRBJ2-1,TRBV4-1,-,CASSQDGTSGGGDNEQFF
TRBJ1-1,TRBV6-5,-,CASSFRTAGTEAFF
TRBJ1-3,TRBV4-3,-,CASSQETGDTIYF
TRBJ2-7,TRBV10-3,-,CAIKHLRVTYEQYF
TRBJ1-4,TRBV30,-,CAWSVGGVGEKLFF